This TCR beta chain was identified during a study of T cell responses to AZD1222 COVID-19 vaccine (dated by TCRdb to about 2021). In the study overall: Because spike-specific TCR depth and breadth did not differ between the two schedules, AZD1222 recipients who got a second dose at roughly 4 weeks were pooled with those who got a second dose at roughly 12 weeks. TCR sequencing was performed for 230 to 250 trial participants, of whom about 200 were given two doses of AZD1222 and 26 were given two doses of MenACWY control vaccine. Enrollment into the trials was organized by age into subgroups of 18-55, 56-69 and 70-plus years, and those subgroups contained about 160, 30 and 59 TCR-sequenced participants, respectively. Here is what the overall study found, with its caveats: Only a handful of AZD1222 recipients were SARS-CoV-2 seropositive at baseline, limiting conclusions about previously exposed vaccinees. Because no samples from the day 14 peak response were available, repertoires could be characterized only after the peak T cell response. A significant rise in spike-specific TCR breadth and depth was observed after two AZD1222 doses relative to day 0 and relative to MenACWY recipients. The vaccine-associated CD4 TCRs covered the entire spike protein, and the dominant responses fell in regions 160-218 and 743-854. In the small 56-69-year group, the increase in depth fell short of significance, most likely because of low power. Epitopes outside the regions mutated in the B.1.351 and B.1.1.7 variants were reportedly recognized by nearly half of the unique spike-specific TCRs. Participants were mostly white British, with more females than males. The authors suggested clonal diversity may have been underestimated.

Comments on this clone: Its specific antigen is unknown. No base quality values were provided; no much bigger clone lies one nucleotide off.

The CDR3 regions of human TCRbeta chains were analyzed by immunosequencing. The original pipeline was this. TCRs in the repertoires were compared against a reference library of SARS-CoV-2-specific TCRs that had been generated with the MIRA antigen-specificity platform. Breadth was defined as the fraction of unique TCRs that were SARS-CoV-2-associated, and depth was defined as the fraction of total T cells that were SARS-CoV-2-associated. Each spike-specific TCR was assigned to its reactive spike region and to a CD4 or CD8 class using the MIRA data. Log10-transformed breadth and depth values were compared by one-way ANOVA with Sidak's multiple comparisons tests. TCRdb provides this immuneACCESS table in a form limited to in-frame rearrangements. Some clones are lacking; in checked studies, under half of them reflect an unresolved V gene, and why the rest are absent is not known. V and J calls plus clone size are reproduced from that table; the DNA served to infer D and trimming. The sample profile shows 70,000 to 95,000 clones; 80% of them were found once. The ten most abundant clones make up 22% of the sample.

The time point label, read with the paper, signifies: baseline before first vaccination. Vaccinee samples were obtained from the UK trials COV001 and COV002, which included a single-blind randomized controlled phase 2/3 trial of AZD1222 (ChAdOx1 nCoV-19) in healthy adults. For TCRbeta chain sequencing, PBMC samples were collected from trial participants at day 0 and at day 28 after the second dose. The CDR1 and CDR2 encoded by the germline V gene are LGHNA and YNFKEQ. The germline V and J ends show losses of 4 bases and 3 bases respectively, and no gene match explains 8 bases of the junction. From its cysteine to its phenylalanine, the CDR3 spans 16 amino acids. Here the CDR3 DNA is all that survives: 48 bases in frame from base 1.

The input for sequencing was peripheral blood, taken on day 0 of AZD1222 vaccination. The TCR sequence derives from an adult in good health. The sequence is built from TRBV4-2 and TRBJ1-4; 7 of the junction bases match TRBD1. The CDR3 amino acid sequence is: CASSRRDRVPNEKLFF. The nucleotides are TGTGCCAGCAGCCGGAGAGACAGGGTCCCTAATGAAAAACTGTTTTTT.